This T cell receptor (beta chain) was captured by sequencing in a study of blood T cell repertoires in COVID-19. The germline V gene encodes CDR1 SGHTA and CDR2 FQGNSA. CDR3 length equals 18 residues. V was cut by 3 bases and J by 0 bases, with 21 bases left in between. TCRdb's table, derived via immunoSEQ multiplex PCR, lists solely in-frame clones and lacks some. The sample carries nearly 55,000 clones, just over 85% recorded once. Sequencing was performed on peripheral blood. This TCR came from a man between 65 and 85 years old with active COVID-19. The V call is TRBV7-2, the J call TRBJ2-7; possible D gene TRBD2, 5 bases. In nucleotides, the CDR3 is TGTGCCAGCAGCTTTCTCCCGTCGAGAGGGATCGGCTCCTACGAGCAGTACTTC. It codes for CASSFLPSRGIGSYEQYF. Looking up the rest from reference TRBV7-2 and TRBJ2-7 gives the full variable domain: GAGVSQSPSNKVTEKGKDVELRCDPISGHTALYWYRQSLGQGLEFLIYFQGNSAPDKSGLPSDRFSAERTGGSVSTLTIQRTQQEDSAVYLCASSFLPSRGIGSYEQYFGPGTRLTVT.